Included here is one TCR beta chain sequence, with context. Its antigen is currently unknown. The CDR3 is 15 amino acids. Trimming at V came to 4 bases and at J to 2 bases, leaving 7 bases not matched to a gene. Germline-derived CDR1 and CDR2 are LNHDA and SQIVND (reference sequence). Conventional CD4+ T cells were sorted from blood as CD25-low CD127-high cells. The protocol was immunoSEQ multiplex PCR, while the TCRdb copy is restricted to in-frame clones and leaves out a portion. The table lists roughly 29,000 clones, nearly 95% of them singletons. These data belong to a study of regulatory and conventional T cells in RAG deficiency. Study-wide results and limits: Shannon entropy was markedly lower and Simpson indices higher in RAG-deficient patients than control T-cell subsets. In Omenn syndrome, Treg and Tconv repertoires overlapped >80%.

The same data also went into a second study, on regulatory T cells. That paper notes: Amplification used 52 TRBV primers and 13 TRBJ primers. Skewed V and J usage and few unique V-J pairs marked patient repertoires, most in Tregs.

The specimen was CD25- CD4+ T cells sorted from blood. The TCR sequence derives from a human donor in good health. This chain connects TRBV19 to TRBJ2-7; TRBD1 agrees at 8 bases. The DNA for the CDR3 is TGTGCCAGTAGTAGCGGATCGACAGGGGCCTACGAGCAGTACTTC. Amino acids: CASSSGSTGAYEQYF.